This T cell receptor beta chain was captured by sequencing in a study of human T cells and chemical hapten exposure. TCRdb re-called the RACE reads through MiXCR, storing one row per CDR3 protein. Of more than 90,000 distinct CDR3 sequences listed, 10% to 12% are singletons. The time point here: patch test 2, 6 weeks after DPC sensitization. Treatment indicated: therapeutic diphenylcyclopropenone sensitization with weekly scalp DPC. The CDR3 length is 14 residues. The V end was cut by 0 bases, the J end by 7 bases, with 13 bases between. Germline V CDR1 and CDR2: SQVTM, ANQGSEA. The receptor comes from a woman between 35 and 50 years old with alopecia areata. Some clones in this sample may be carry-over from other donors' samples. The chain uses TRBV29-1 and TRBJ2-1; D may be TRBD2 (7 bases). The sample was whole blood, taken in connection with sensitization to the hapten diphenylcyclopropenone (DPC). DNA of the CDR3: TGCAGCGTTGAAGATCTAAGGGGGGGGAATGAGCAGTTCTTC. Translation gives CSVEDLRGGNEQFF.